One sample yielded the 27 T cell receptor beta chains listed below, sequenced in a study of preoperative IRX-2 immunotherapy in early breast cancer. Treatment indicated: preoperative locoregional IRX-2 cytokine immunotherapy. The repertoire was sequenced with immunoSEQ multiplex PCR; TCRdb's copy has only in-frame clones and lacks some. The data show about 19,000 clones, around four fifths seen once. Specimen: lymph node tissue, collected after IRX-2 immunotherapy. These receptors originate from a human donor with breast cancer.

The chain recombines TRBV6-8 with TRBJ2-1, with a weak D call TRBD1 (6 bases). Germline CDR1 is MNHGY and CDR2 is SAAAGT. The V end was cut by 5 bases, the J end by 7 bases, with 9 bases between. The CDR3 runs to 12 residues. For the CDR3, the DNA is TGTGCCAGCAGTCGGACAGAGAATGAGCAGTTCTTC. The encoded protein is CASSRTENEQFF.

The chain has TRBV6-8 and TRBJ2-2; D is possibly TRBD1 or TRBD2 (5 bases each). V was pared by 9 bases and J by 6 bases, with 17 bases between. The CDR3 extends over 14 amino acids. Germline CDR1 reads MNHGY; CDR2 reads SAAAGT. The CDR3 DNA sequence: TGTGCCAGTACCGGGACCCCGAGGGCCGGGGAGCTGTTTTTT. Translated: CASTGTPRAGELFF.

The chain combines TRBV19 with TRBJ2-7, with TRBD1 matching over 11 bases. Trimming at V came to 3 bases and at J to 3 bases, leaving 1 base not matched to a gene. Germline V gene sequence: CDR1 LNHDA, CDR2 SQIVND (reference sequence). The CDR3 is 14 amino acids. Here the CDR3 reads CASSMGTGGYEQYF. DNA of the CDR3: TGTGCCAGTAGTATGGGGACAGGGGGCTACGAGCAGTACTTC.

V and J are TRBV6-8 and TRBJ2-3; possibly TRBD1 or TRBD2 for D (5 bases each). Trimming stripped 0 bases from V and 5 bases from J, with 12 bases between. Germline V gene data show CDR1 as MNHGY and CDR2 as SAAAGT. CDR3 length equals 15 residues. The CDR3 protein is CASSYSRGRGDTQYF. In nucleotides, the CDR3 is TGTGCCAGCAGTTACTCGAGGGGCCGGGGAGATACGCAGTATTTT.

This sequence joins TRBV12-5 and TRBJ2-7; D gene unclear. The CDR3 length is 13 residues. Germline lookup yields CDR1 LGHNT and CDR2 FRNRAP. V lost 9 bases to trimming and J lost 6 bases, with 18 bases between them. The CDR3, as DNA: TGTGCTAGCCTAAACCGCACTACGATCGAGCAGTACTTC. This sequence encodes CASLNRTTIEQYF.

The chain combines TRBV10-2 with TRBJ1-2, with D possibly being TRBD1 (5 bases). The CDR3 extends over 13 amino acids. Germline lookup yields CDR1 WSHSY and CDR2 SAAADI. The germline V and J ends were trimmed by 5 bases and 2 bases, with 9 bases remaining between them. CDR3 protein: CASSTGPNYGYTF. The CDR3 DNA reads TGCGCCAGCAGTACGGGACCGAACTATGGCTACACCTTC.

This sequence joins TRBV15 and TRBJ1-3; the D is unclear. V was trimmed by 0 bases and J by 4 bases, leaving 22 bases between them. Germline CDR1 reads LNHNV; CDR2 reads YYDKDF (reference sequence). The CDR3 consists of 19 residues. As DNA, the CDR3 is TGTGCCACCAGCAGAGATAGCCGAGGGCCGGGTAGTGGGGGAAACACCATATATTTT. Translated: CATSRDSRGPGSGGNTIYF. Supplemented by reference TRBV15 and TRBJ1-3, the full variable domain reads DAMVIQNPRYQVTQFGKPVTLSCSQTLNHNVMYWYQQKSSQAPKLLFHYYDKDFNNEADTPDNFQSRRPNTSFCFLDIRSPGLGDTAMYLCATSRDSRGPGSGGNTIYFGEGSWLTVV.

The V and J genes are TRBV6-8 and TRBJ1-3; D call uncertain. CDR1 and CDR2 from the germline V gene are MNHGY and SAAAGT. V lost 5 bases and J lost 0, with 8 bases in between. The CDR3 is 14 amino acids. The CDR3, as DNA: TGTGCCAGCAGTCTTCATATCTCTGGAAACACCATATATTTT. It codes for CASSLHISGNTIYF.

The chain is built from TRBV29-1 and TRBJ2-5, with 7 positions matching TRBD1. The V segment lost 4 bases and the J segment 6 bases; nucleotides outside the gene matches: 8. CDR1 SQVTM and CDR2 ANQGSEA come from the germline V gene. The CDR3 has 13 amino acids. The CDR3 coding sequence is TGCAGCGTTGCCCCCCCAGGGGGAAAGACCCAGTACTTC. The encoded protein is CSVAPPGGKTQYF. Full variable domain (outside the CDR3, taken from reference TRBV29-1 and TRBJ2-5): SAVISQKPSRDICQRGTSLTIQCQVDSQVTMMFWYRQQPGQSLTLIATANQGSEATYESGFVIDKFPISRPNLTFSTLTVSNMSPEDSSIYLCSVAPPGGKTQYFGPGTRLLVL.

This clone occurred once. The rearrangement links TRBV29-1 to TRBJ1-2; TRBD1 matches at 7 bases. V trimming: 0 bases; J trimming: 4 bases; junction bases outside the gene matches: 8. Per the germline V gene, CDR1 is SQVTM and CDR2 is ANQGSEA. CDR3 length equals 15 residues. The CDR3 loop reads CSVEDRRDSLYGYTF. CDR3 DNA: TGCAGCGTTGAAGATAGGCGGGACAGCCTCTATGGCTACACCTTC.

In its sample, this clone was seen once. This chain links TRBV6-8 with TRBJ1-3; D is unresolved. The CDR3 is made up of 13 amino acids. Trimming removed 7 bases from V and 4 bases from J, with 11 bases in between. Germline V CDR1 and CDR2: MNHGY, SAAAGT. The CDR3, as DNA: TGTGCCAGCATAACGCGGGTAGGAAACACCATATATTTT. Translation gives CASITRVGNTIYF.

V usage is TRBV5-1 and J usage is TRBJ2-1, with 9 bases aligning to TRBD1. Germline CDR1 SGHRS, CDR2 YFSETQ. J was trimmed by 7 bases and V by 4 bases; bases with no gene match: 9. The CDR3 loop spans 15 amino acids. The CDR3 DNA sequence: TGCGCCAGCAGCCCCGGGACAGGGTTCAAAAATGAGCAGTTCTTC. Its protein is CASSPGTGFKNEQFF.

The chain uses TRBV11-3 and TRBJ2-7; TRBD1 matches 9 bases. Germline V gene sequence: CDR1 SGHNT, CDR2 YENEEA. V lost 3 bases and J lost 3; bases outside the gene matches: 3. CDR3 length equals 14 residues. CDR3 in DNA: TGTGCCAGCAGCTTGGGACAGGGTTTCTACGAGCAGTACTTC. Residues: CASSLGQGFYEQYF.

The J gene is TRBJ1-2, the V gene TRBV18; D call uncertain. The ends were cut back, 3 bases at V and 8 bases at J, with 13 bases in the middle. The CDR3 is 13 residues long. From germline, CDR1 is KGHSH and CDR2 LQKENI. CDR3 in DNA: TGTGCCAGCTCACCCCGCGACCTTGAGGGCTACACCTTC. Its translation: CASSPRDLEGYTF.

CDR3 DNA sequence: TGTGCCAGCAGCCGGGGACAGGACGGGTCCTACGAGCAGTACTTC. It encodes CASSRGQDGSYEQYF. The chain couples TRBV11-3 to TRBJ2-7; 8 bases map to TRBD1. This CDR3 spans 15 amino acids. From germline, CDR1 is SGHNT and CDR2 YENEEA. J gave up 1 base and V 5 bases, and 7 bases lay outside the gene matches.

The chain employs TRBV15 and TRBJ1-5; possibly TRBD1 for D (6 bases). V was cut by 0 bases and J by 7 bases, with 13 bases left in between. CDR1 and CDR2 from the germline V gene are LNHNV and YYDKDF (reference sequence). This CDR3 region has 15 residues. The CDR3 bases are TGTGCCACCAGCAGAGAAACCAGGGGTGGACAGCCCCAGCATTTT. Translation gives CATSRETRGGQPQHF.

The chain joins TRBV10-2 to TRBJ2-7; 11 nucleotides line up with TRBD2. Losses at the gene ends were 3 bases for V and 2 bases for J; bases not matched to a gene: 6. There are 16 residues in the CDR3. Germline V CDR1 and CDR2: WSHSY, SAAADI. The CDR3 DNA reads as TGCGCCAGCAGTGATCGTAGCGGGGGGGGAACCTACGAGCAGTACTTC. This translates into CASSDRSGGGTYEQYF.

The V and J genes are TRBV11-3 and TRBJ1-6; D unclear. This CDR3 is built from 14 residues. The V and J ends lost 4 bases and 7 bases respectively, with 11 bases between them. Germline loops: CDR1 SGHNT, CDR2 YENEEA. The CDR3: CASSSPSGNSPLHF. As DNA, the CDR3 is TGTGCCAGCAGCTCCCCGTCGGGGAATTCACCCCTCCACTTT.

The chain combines TRBV6-8 with TRBJ2-7; D is perhaps TRBD2 (5 bases). CDR3 size: 15 residues. Per the germline V gene, CDR1 is MNHGY and CDR2 is SAAAGT. V was shortened by 5 bases and J by 1 base, with 15 bases between the two germline ends. The chain's CDR3 is CASSPGGPKSYEQYF. The CDR3, as DNA: TGTGCCAGCAGTCCAGGCGGGCCCAAATCCTACGAGCAGTACTTC.

The chain has TRBV15 and TRBJ1-1, with a possible D match to TRBD1 (5 bases). This CDR3 spans 16 amino acids. V was shortened by 5 bases and J by 4 bases, with 20 bases between the two germline ends. Germline CDR1 LNHNV, CDR2 YYDKDF (reference sequence). CDR3 in DNA: TGTGCCACCAGCCCACATGGGCCGACTGGGGGCACTGAAGCTTTCTTT. It specifies CATSPHGPTGGTEAFF.

The rearrangement uses TRBV6-8 and TRBJ1-1, with D perhaps TRBD1 (5 bases). The V end lost 6 bases, the J end lost 1 base, and 12 bases lay between the germline ends. The CDR3 consists of 14 residues. Germline loops: CDR1 MNHGY, CDR2 SAAAGT. CDR3 loop: CASSPGAANTEAFF. The CDR3 nucleotides read TGTGCCAGCAGCCCCGGGGCCGCGAACACTGAAGCTTTCTTT.

The gene calls are TRBV6-8 and TRBJ2-3, with 11 positions matching TRBD2. The CDR3 length is 15 residues. Trimming removed 6 bases from V and 6 bases from J; junction bases left unmatched: 8. Per the germline V gene, CDR1 is MNHGY and CDR2 is SAAAGT. The chain's CDR3 is CASSRGASGRDTQYF. CDR3 nucleotide sequence: TGTGCCAGCAGCCGTGGGGCTAGCGGGAGGGATACGCAGTATTTT.

The chain is built from TRBV2 and TRBJ1-5, with TRBD1 identical over 7 bases. The CDR3 is 14 residues long. Germline V gene data show CDR1 as SNHLY and CDR2 as FYNNEI. V trimming: 7 bases; J trimming: 7 bases; junction bases outside the gene matches: 10. CDR3: CASTDRANLQPQHF. Here the CDR3 DNA reads TGTGCCAGCACAGACAGGGCGAACCTACAGCCCCAGCATTTT.

This sequence joins TRBV18 and TRBJ2-3; 9 nucleotides line up with TRBD1. J was trimmed by 4 bases and V by 4 bases; bases with no gene match: 3. The CDR3 has 14 residues. Looked up from germline, CDR1 is KGHSH and CDR2 is LQKENI. CDR3 in DNA: TGTGCCAGCTCACTGGGACAGGGTGCAGATACGCAGTATTTT. It translates to CASSLGQGADTQYF. Filled out from reference TRBV18 and TRBJ2-3, the complete variable domain reads NAGVMQNPRHLVRRRGQEARLRCSPMKGHSHVYWYRQLPEEGLKFMVYLQKENIIDESGMPKERFSAEFPKEGPSILRIQQVVRGDSAAYFCASSLGQGADTQYFGPGTRLTVL.

This clone came up once. V is TRBV29-1 and J is TRBJ1-1; 7 nucleotides line up with TRBD1. Germline loops: CDR1 SQVTM, CDR2 ANQGSEA. Trimming removed 8 bases from V and 4 bases from J; junction bases left unmatched: 10. The CDR3 covers 13 residues. CDR3 loop: CSPVRAGGTEAFF. The DNA of the CDR3 is TGCAGCCCGGTTCGGGCAGGGGGCACTGAAGCTTTCTTT.

This chain uses TRBV16 with TRBJ2-3; D unclear. Germline CDR1 is KGHSY and CDR2 is FQNENV. This CDR3 is built from 14 residues. With 1 base removed from V and 0 bases from J, the gap between germline ends came to 5 bases. CDR3 sequence: CASSQYASTDTQYF. In DNA form, the CDR3 reads TGTGCCAGCAGCCAATACGCAAGCACAGATACGCAGTATTTT.

The chain has TRBV19 and TRBJ1-1, with 7 positions matching TRBD1. This CDR3 contains 14 residues. The germline V gene encodes CDR1 LNHDA and CDR2 SQIVND (reference sequence). The V and J ends lost 5 bases and 2 bases, in that order; junction bases with no gene match: 5. The DNA of the CDR3 is TGTGCCAGTAGTCCCGGGGACAGAAACACTGAAGCTTTCTTT. This codes for CASSPGDRNTEAFF.